The 22 T cell receptor beta chains below were found in one sample sequenced in a study of blood T cell repertoires in COVID-19. Libraries were prepared by immunoSEQ multiplex PCR; TCRdb keeps only in-frame clonotypes and omits some of them. The sample holds 200,000 to 250,000 clones, around 82% seen once. Sequencing was done on a sample of peripheral blood. All receptors derive from an elderly woman with acute or convalescent COVID-19.

The V gene is TRBV19, the J gene TRBJ1-2; no definite D call. The V end was cut by 7 bases, the J end by 3 bases, with 18 bases between. Germline V gene lookup returns CDR1 LNHDA and CDR2 SQIVND (reference sequence). CDR3 length equals 15 residues. CDR3 sequence reads: CASTPSLGEDYGYTF. CDR3 DNA sequence: TGTGCCAGTACCCCGTCCCTCGGGGAGGACTATGGCTACACCTTC.

This chain connects TRBV7-9 to TRBJ1-2; a weak D match, TRBD1 (5 bases). The CDR3 extends over 16 amino acids. Germline CDR1 is SEHNR and CDR2 is FQNEAQ (reference sequence). V gave up 4 bases and J gave up 7 bases, with 22 bases separating them. CDR3 in amino acids: CASSYGGAAALVGYTF. The CDR3 DNA reads as TGTGCCAGCAGCTACGGAGGGGCCGCCGCGCTGGTTGGCTACACCTTC.

This chain joins TRBV6-5 and TRBJ1-2, with 10 bases matching TRBD1. Germline V CDR1 and CDR2: MNHEY, SVGAGI. The V gene end was trimmed by 8 bases and the J gene end by 4 bases; junction bases not matched to a gene: 7. This CDR3 contains 14 residues. CDR3 bases: TGTGCCAGCCTTCCGGGACAGGGGTTCTATGGCTACACCTTC. Its protein product is CASLPGQGFYGYTF.

The rearrangement links TRBV5-1 to TRBJ2-5; 7 bases match TRBD1. Trimming removed 5 bases from V and 2 bases from J; junction bases left unmatched: 12. The CDR3 runs 16 residues. Germline CDR1 is SGHRS and CDR2 is YFSETQ. CDR3 DNA sequence: TGCGCCAGCAGTCTTTTGCATAGGGGGCAGCAAGAGACCCAGTACTTC. Residues: CASSLLHRGQQETQYF.

This sequence joins TRBV6-2 or TRBV6-3 and TRBJ1-1; D is ambiguous. The CDR3 sequence is 12 residues long. Trimming left V 6 bases short and J 6 bases short, with 11 bases between. Germline V gene data show CDR1 as MNHEY and CDR2 as SVGEGT. The CDR3 is CASSPYLAEAFF. DNA of the CDR3: TGTGCCAGCAGCCCCTATCTGGCTGAAGCTTTCTTT.

This clone was seen just once. The chain uses TRBV7-2 and TRBJ2-3; the D gene is possibly TRBD2 (6 bases). The V gene lost 5 bases and the J gene lost 2 bases, with 17 bases spanning the gap. Germline-derived CDR1 and CDR2 are SGHTA and FQGNSA. This CDR3 is 16 amino acids long. CDR3 bases: TGTGCCAGCAGCCCCGACGGGGACTTCAACACAGATACGCAGTATTTT. Translating gives CASSPDGDFNTDTQYF.

The V and J genes are TRBV7-9 and TRBJ1-1, with D uncertain. This CDR3 is 15 amino acids long. Trimming shortened V by 0 bases and J by 1 base, and 9 bases separated the two germline ends. Germline V CDR1 and CDR2: SEHNR, FQNEAQ (reference sequence). CDR3 sequence: CASSLAGGGNTEAFF. The DNA of the CDR3 is TGTGCCAGCAGCTTAGCAGGCGGAGGGAACACTGAAGCTTTCTTT.

To note about this clone: The junction departs from the called germline gene at one end, perhaps through a read error. The V and J genes are TRBV7-7 and TRBJ2-5; 8 nucleotides line up with TRBD2. Germline CDR1 SSHAT, CDR2 FNYEAQ (reference sequence). The CDR3 is made up of 15 amino acids. CDR3 region: CASSLAGLPQETQYF. The CDR3 nucleotides are TGTGCTAGCAGCTTAGCGGGACTACCTCAAGAGACCCAGTACTTC.

CDR3 region: CASSFGVIYGYTF. DNA of the CDR3: TGTGCCAGCAGCTTCGGTGTTATCTATGGCTACACCTTC. The chain links TRBV7-3 to TRBJ1-2; no reliable D call. The CDR3 spans 13 residues. Trimming pared 3 bases from V and 4 bases from J, leaving 9 bases between. The germline gives CDR1 SGHTA, CDR2 FQGTGA.

V and J are TRBV5-8 and TRBJ2-3; D is possibly TRBD2 (7 bases). The CDR3 sequence is 18 residues long. CDR1 and CDR2 from the germline V gene are SGHTS and YDEGEE. Trimming left V 0 bases short and J 2 bases short, with 19 bases between. DNA for the CDR3: TGTGCCAGCAGCTTGGGAGGGCGCGGGGGCGACCTCACAGATACGCAGTATTTT. This sequence encodes CASSLGGRGGDLTDTQYF.

V and J are TRBV4-1 and TRBJ2-1; the D is unclear. CDR1 and CDR2 (germline): MGHRA, YSYEKL. The CDR3 length is 14 residues. V gave up 0 bases and J gave up 9 bases, with 12 bases separating them. CDR3 coding DNA: TGCGCCAGCAGCCAAGAAAACCTAGTCGGTGAGCAGTTCTTC. Amino acids: CASSQENLVGEQFF.

The V and J genes are TRBV6-2 or TRBV6-3 and TRBJ1-6; D remains unclear. Trimming cost V 4 bases and J 7 bases, with 11 bases left between them. The CDR3 loop spans 14 amino acids. Per the germline V gene, CDR1 is MNHEY and CDR2 is SVGEGT. The CDR3 sequence: CASSFTTGNSPLHF. CDR3 coding DNA: TGTGCCAGCAGTTTTACAACGGGGAATTCACCCCTCCACTTT.

This chain links TRBV5-1 with TRBJ1-2; D is possibly TRBD1 (6 bases). The germline CDR1 and CDR2 sequences are SGHRS and YFSETQ. The V end lost 0 bases, the J end lost 2 bases, and 11 bases lay between the germline ends. This CDR3 contains 15 residues. CDR3: CASSLGPGQNYGYTF. In nucleotides, the CDR3 is TGCGCCAGCAGCTTGGGGCCGGGACAAAACTATGGCTACACCTTC.

This clone was seen more than once but under ten times. The genes are TRBV11-2 and TRBJ2-2, with 13 bases identical to TRBD2. The ends lost 5 bases at V and 7 bases at J; junction bases unmatched: 13. Germline CDR1 reads SGHAT; CDR2 reads FQNNGV. This CDR3 is built from 18 residues. CDR3 DNA sequence: TGTGCCAGCAGCCCCTCACGGACTAGCGGGGGTTTAAACGGGGAGCTGTTTTTT. It yields the protein CASSPSRTSGGLNGELFF.

The V gene is TRBV18, the J gene TRBJ2-5, with 10 bases matching TRBD2. The J segment lost 5 bases and the V segment lost 5 bases, leaving 8 bases of the junction unmatched. The V gene's germline CDR1 is KGHSH and CDR2 LQKENI. The CDR3 has 15 residues. CDR3 nucleotides: TGTGCCAGCTCATCCACTAGCGGGGTTTCTGAGACCCAGTACTTC. Translated, it gives CASSSTSGVSETQYF.

Regarding this clone: Distinct nucleotide sequences in the sample also encode this CDR3. The chain uses TRBV3-1 (or the pseudogene TRBV3-2) and TRBJ1-2; TRBD1 is a possible D gene (6 bases). Trimming pared 1 base from V and 2 bases from J, leaving 8 bases between. CDR1 is LGHDT, CDR2 YNNKEL, per germline (reference sequence). The CDR3 loop spans 14 amino acids. In DNA form, the CDR3 reads TGTGCCAGCAGCCAAGCCACAGGGAACTATGGCTACACCTTC. Amino acid sequence: CASSQATGNYGYTF.

This chain joins TRBV5-4 and TRBJ1-6; D is perhaps TRBD1 (5 bases). Germline CDR1 reads SGHNT; CDR2 reads YYREEE (reference sequence). The CDR3 is 15 residues long. V lost 4 bases, J lost 6 bases, and 14 bases lay in between. CDR3 amino acids: CASSPGGGSNSPLHF. The DNA for the CDR3 is TGTGCCAGCAGCCCTGGGGGGGGGAGTAATTCACCCCTCCACTTT.

This chain uses TRBV5-1 with TRBJ1-2; no clear D gene. The CDR3 spans 14 residues. Per germline, CDR1 SGHRS and CDR2 YFSETQ. V lost 2 bases and J lost 0, with 8 bases in between. The CDR3 spells CASSLQISNYGYTF. The CDR3 coding sequence is TGCGCCAGCAGCTTACAGATTTCTAACTATGGCTACACCTTC. Based on the CDR3 plus reference TRBV5-1 and TRBJ1-2, the full variable domain is KAGVTQTPRYLIKTRGQQVTLSCSPISGHRSVSWYQQTPGQGLQFLFEYFSETQRNKGNFPGRFSGRQFSNSRSEMNVSTLELGDSALYLCASSLQISNYGYTFGSGTRLTVV.

The genes are TRBV10-3 and TRBJ1-4; possible D gene TRBD1, 6 bases. The CDR3 has 14 residues. Germline lookup yields CDR1 ENHRY and CDR2 SYGVKD. The V end lost 9 bases, the J end lost 4 bases, and 15 bases lay between the germline ends. The CDR3 reads CAIPREGVNEKLFF. Written as DNA, the CDR3 is TGTGCCATACCCCGGGAGGGGGTTAATGAAAAACTGTTTTTT.

This clone was counted a single time. This chain connects TRBV19 to TRBJ1-2; 9 nucleotides match TRBD1. The CDR3 is 14 amino acids. The germline V gene has CDR1 LNHDA and CDR2 SQIVND (reference sequence). V shed 4 bases and J 8 bases; nucleotides not matched to a gene: 8. The CDR3 nucleotides are TGTGCCAGTAGTACCCCGGGACAGGGCAGGGGCTACACCTTC. Its translation: CASSTPGQGRGYTF.

The rearrangement links TRBV7-2 to TRBJ2-3; 8 bases are a match to TRBD2. The CDR3 consists of 14 residues. Unmatched junction bases numbered 2, after V lost 3 bases and J lost 3 bases. Per germline, CDR1 SGHTA and CDR2 FQGNSA. For the CDR3, the DNA is TGTGCCAGCAGCTTGGGACTAGTGACAGATACGCAGTATTTT. Translated: CASSLGLVTDTQYF.

The rearrangement uses TRBV4-1 and TRBJ1-5; D is possibly TRBD1 (5 bases). The CDR3 is 15 amino acids. Germline CDR1 and CDR2: MGHRA and YSYEKL. V shed 0 bases and J shed 7 bases, with 13 bases lying between them. This CDR3 is CASSQDGGWEQPQHF. In nucleotides, the CDR3 is TGCGCCAGCAGCCAAGATGGGGGGTGGGAACAGCCCCAGCATTTT.